Below, one T cell receptor (beta chain) is given with its context. What it recognizes is unknown. This sample is part of a study of cytomegalovirus exposure and HLA in healthy donors. Study-wide points: The authors excluded some V segments, including TRBV6-2 and TRBV6-3, as indistinguishable. TCR beta chain V- and J-gene trimming was linked, in a later analysis, to a missense variant in DCLRE1C. Among CMV-associated TCR beta chains, most appeared HLA-restricted in a later analysis.

There are 14 residues in the CDR3. V lost 4 bases, J lost 4 bases, and 14 bases lay in between. Primers for the PCR totalled 60 Vbeta and 13 Jbeta. Some clones are missing from TCRdb's copy, which holds only in-frame ones; the method was immunoSEQ multiplex PCR. The sample holds around 220,000 clones; roughly four fifths are singletons and the top ten take 0.22%. Sequences were obtained from PBMCs. The receptor's source is a girl aged 2 to 9 in good health and CMV-seronegative. The rearrangement links TRBV5-3 to TRBJ1-2; D perhaps matches TRBD1 (5 bases). TRBV5-3 is treated as an ORF (open reading frame) with a function not yet certain. The CDR3: CARSVLGVPYGYTF. CDR3 DNA sequence: TGTGCCAGAAGCGTATTAGGGGTCCCCTATGGCTACACCTTC.